This T cell receptor (beta chain) is from a study of cytomegalovirus exposure and HLA in healthy donors. Study in general: Unique TCRs numbering about 85 million, obtained from HLA-typed donors, made up an early data release.

This clone turned up a few times. These donors, healthy bone marrow donors, were studied. In the PCR, 60 Vbeta and 13 Jbeta primers were used. Generated by immunoSEQ multiplex PCR, the TCRdb table keeps only in-frame clones and is missing some. Of nearly 200,000 clones listed, 82% were seen once; the top ten hold roughly 0.095%. Sequencing used PBMCs. The origin of this receptor is a boy aged 2 to 9 in good health and CMV-seronegative.

CDR3 sequence: CASSIRGDKSTDTQYF. DNA for the CDR3: TGTGCCAGCAGCATAAGGGGCGACAAAAGCACAGATACGCAGTATTTT. The V and J genes are TRBV9 and TRBJ2-3, with a tentative D call TRBD1 (5 bases). Germline CDR1 is SGDLS and CDR2 is YYNGEE. Trimming took off 4 bases at V and 0 bases at J, with 15 bases between the two ends. This CDR3 region has 16 residues.